These 23 T cell receptor beta chains were all obtained from the same sample, sequenced in a study of cytotoxic CD8 clonotypes in ibrutinib-treated CLL. Assay: immunoSEQ multiplex PCR; the TCRdb copy retains only in-frame clones and omits some. The data show about 27,000 clones, with more than 60% seen just once and about 53% held by the top ten. The input for sequencing was PBMCs, taken after 24 months of ibrutinib treatment. The source of these receptors is a human donor with chronic lymphocytic leukemia.

The genes are TRBV4-1 and TRBJ2-1; D is perhaps TRBD1 (5 bases). The germline CDR1 and CDR2 sequences are MGHRA and YSYEKL. The CDR3 is 17 residues long. V was clipped by 11 bases and J by 0 bases, with 23 bases between them. Written as DNA, the CDR3 is TGCGCCGACCACCCTGGAGACAGATCGAGCTCCTACAATGAGCAGTTCTTC. Translated: CADHPGDRSSSYNEQFF.

The genes are TRBV6-5 and TRBJ2-7, with 8 bases that match TRBD2. V shed 6 bases, J shed 0 bases, and the junction held 4 bases outside the gene matches. Per the germline V gene, CDR1 is MNHEY and CDR2 is SVGAGI. The CDR3 is 14 amino acids. Here the CDR3 DNA reads TGTGCCAGCAGAACCGGGGGGGCCTCCTACGAGCAGTACTTC. It encodes CASRTGGASYEQYF.

The chain combines TRBV5-6 with TRBJ2-7; 8 bases fit TRBD2. This CDR3 region has 18 residues. After removal of 7 bases from V and 0 bases from J, the junction contained 18 bases not matched to a gene. Germline V lookup: CDR1 SGHDT, CDR2 YYEEEE. CDR3: CASSPGTSAGGPSYEQYF. For the CDR3, the DNA is TGTGCCAGCTCACCAGGTACTTCGGCGGGGGGCCCCTCCTACGAGCAGTACTTC.

The chain employs TRBV5-1 and TRBJ2-1; D gene unclear. The germline CDR1 and CDR2 sequences are SGHRS and YFSETQ. CDR3 length: 15 amino acids. Trimming removed 0 bases from V and 10 bases from J, with 17 bases in between. CDR3: CASSLGASSKREQFF. CDR3 sequence (DNA): TGCGCCAGCAGCTTGGGGGCTAGTAGTAAAAGGGAGCAGTTCTTC. The whole variable domain, remainder taken from reference TRBV5-1 and TRBJ2-1, is KAGVTQTPRYLIKTRGQQVTLSCSPISGHRSVSWYQQTPGQGLQFLFEYFSETQRNKGNFPGRFSGRQFSNSRSEMNVSTLELGDSALYLCASSLGASSKREQFFGPGTRLTVL.

This clone came up once. V usage is TRBV7-3 and J usage is TRBJ2-1; D may be TRBD2 (6 bases). There are 13 residues in the CDR3. Germline CDR1 SGHTA, CDR2 FQGTGA. The ends were cut back, 5 bases at V and 6 bases at J, with 11 bases in the middle. The CDR3 sequence: CASSETRTNEQFF. DNA for the CDR3: TGTGCCAGCAGCGAGACTAGAACCAATGAGCAGTTCTTC.

The gene calls are TRBV27 and TRBJ2-1, with 9 nucleotides matching TRBD2. V lost 5 bases and J lost 10; bases outside the gene matches: 9. Germline-derived CDR1 and CDR2 are MNHEY and SMNVEV (reference sequence). The CDR3 sequence is 14 residues long. CDR3 sequence: CASSPGVAGAEQFF. The CDR3 nucleotides read TGTGCCAGCAGTCCCGGGGTAGCGGGGGCCGAGCAGTTCTTC.

The chain links TRBV4-3 to TRBJ2-1; D tentatively reads TRBD1 or TRBD2 (6 bases each). Germline loops: CDR1 LGHNA, CDR2 YSLEER. This CDR3 is 16 amino acids long. With 1 base removed from V and 0 bases from J, the gap between germline ends came to 10 bases. The CDR3 nucleotides are TGCGCCAGCAGCCAAGGGGGGGCGAGCTCCTACAATGAGCAGTTCTTC. It translates to CASSQGGASSYNEQFF.

The chain is built from TRBV5-1 and TRBJ1-4; maybe TRBD1 (5 bases). Germline CDR1 and CDR2: SGHRS and YFSETQ. The CDR3 has 14 amino acids. Trimming removed 3 bases at V and 7 bases at J, with 13 bases between. CDR3 sequence: CASSSGQGPEKLFF. The CDR3 DNA sequence: TGCGCCAGCAGCTCGGGGCAGGGCCCTGAAAAACTGTTTTTT.

The genes are TRBV5-1 and TRBJ2-3, with TRBD2 as a possible D gene (6 bases). The V gene lost 4 bases and the J gene lost 3 bases, with 15 bases spanning the gap. CDR1 SGHRS and CDR2 YFSETQ come from the germline V gene. The CDR3 has 15 residues. The CDR3 loop reads CASSPRSSATDTQYF. CDR3 nucleotide sequence: TGCGCCAGCAGCCCCCGGTCTAGCGCGACAGATACGCAGTATTTT.

The chain has TRBV6-1 and TRBJ1-1, with D possibly being TRBD1 (5 bases). V lost 4 bases to trimming and J lost 7 bases, with 22 bases between them. Germline V gene sequence: CDR1 MNHNS, CDR2 SASEGT. CDR3 length equals 16 residues. The CDR3 region is CASSGQTKPKADEAFF. The CDR3 coding sequence is TGTGCCAGCAGTGGACAGACCAAACCTAAGGCGGATGAAGCTTTCTTT.

The V gene is TRBV6-4, the J gene TRBJ2-3; tentatively, D is TRBD1 (6 bases). Germline-derived CDR1 and CDR2 are MRHNA and SNTAGT. The V and J ends lost 6 bases and 5 bases respectively, with 12 bases between them. This CDR3 has 13 residues. The CDR3 sequence: CASSLRRGDTQYF. DNA for the CDR3: TGTGCCAGCAGCCTTCGCAGGGGAGATACGCAGTATTTT.

The rearrangement links TRBV2 to TRBJ1-1; 9 nucleotides align to TRBD1. V lost 5 bases to trimming and J lost 4 bases; unmatched junction nucleotides: 8. The CDR3 contains 15 residues. Germline lookup yields CDR1 SNHLY and CDR2 FYNNEI. Here the CDR3 reads CASSPQGARVTEAFF. The CDR3 DNA sequence: TGTGCCAGCAGTCCACAGGGGGCGCGAGTCACTGAAGCTTTCTTT.

The chain combines TRBV29-1 with TRBJ1-1; weak D call: TRBD1 (5 bases). The CDR3 is 14 residues long. With 4 bases removed from V and 6 bases from J, the gap between germline ends came to 18 bases. Per germline, CDR1 SQVTM and CDR2 ANQGSEA. The CDR3 nucleotides are TGCAGCGTTGCTGGGACGGCGATAGTTTCTGAAGCTTTCTTT. Translating it yields CSVAGTAIVSEAFF.

V is TRBV5-4 and J is TRBJ2-4; 11 nucleotides align to TRBD2. The V gene end was trimmed by 4 bases and the J gene end by 0 bases; junction bases not matched to a gene: 3. This CDR3 is built from 16 residues. Germline CDR1 SGHNT, CDR2 YYREEE (reference sequence). CDR3: CASSAGTSGAKNIQYF. The CDR3 DNA reads as TGTGCCAGCAGCGCAGGGACTAGCGGAGCCAAAAACATTCAGTACTTC.

This clone is a singleton in its sample. The rearrangement joins TRBV19 to TRBJ1-5; D is possibly TRBD1 (5 bases). Deletions cut 5 bases from V and 6 bases from J, with 14 bases between. CDR3 size: 14 residues. Germline CDR1 and CDR2: LNHDA and SQIVND (reference sequence). The CDR3 sequence: CASSGHGGTQPQHF. CDR3 nucleotides: TGTGCCAGTAGTGGACATGGAGGTACTCAGCCCCAGCATTTT.

The chain carries TRBV7-2 and TRBJ1-3; D is undetermined. Germline V lookup: CDR1 SGHTA, CDR2 FQGNSA. V was shortened by 1 base and J by 0 bases, with 13 bases between the two germline ends. This CDR3 spans 17 amino acids. CDR3 protein: CASSLGVVGSSGNTIYF. The CDR3 bases are TGTGCCAGCAGCTTAGGGGTAGTTGGGAGCTCTGGAAACACCATATATTTT. Drawing the rest from reference TRBV7-2 and TRBJ1-3, the complete variable domain is GAGVSQSPSNKVTEKGKDVELRCDPISGHTALYWYRQSLGQGLEFLIYFQGNSAPDKSGLPSDRFSAERTGGSVSTLTIQRTQQEDSAVYLCASSLGVVGSSGNTIYFGEGSWLTVV.

The genes are TRBV6-6 and TRBJ2-1, with D maybe TRBD1 (6 bases). The CDR3 totals 13 residues. Trimming removed 5 bases from V and 7 bases from J, with 12 bases in between. Germline V CDR1 and CDR2: MNHNY, SVGAGI (reference sequence). The CDR3 nucleotides are TGTGCCAGCAGTCCCCCAGGGGCGAATGAGCAGTTCTTC. Protein: CASSPPGANEQFF.

This sequence joins TRBV27 and TRBJ2-5; TRBD1 aligns across 7 bases. The end of the DNA fits TRBJ2-7 better, so the J call may be wrong. The CDR3 totals 13 residues. Germline CDR1 and CDR2: MNHEY and SMNVEV (reference sequence). Here the CDR3 DNA reads TGTGCCAGCAGTATCCGGGACAGATACGAGCAGTACTTC. As protein: CASSIRDRYEQYF.

This clone was counted a few times. The rearrangement uses TRBV7-6 and TRBJ2-3; D unclear. From germline, CDR1 is SGHVS and CDR2 FNYEAQ. Trimming left V 3 bases short and J 2 bases short, with 6 bases between. The CDR3 extends over 13 amino acids. The CDR3 DNA follows: TGTGCCAGCAGCTTTATATCCACAGATACGCAGTATTTT. Its translation: CASSFISTDTQYF.

The rearrangement links TRBV5-6 to TRBJ1-5, with D unclear. Germline V lookup: CDR1 SGHDT, CDR2 YYEEEE. The CDR3 sequence is 14 residues long. V shed 0 bases and J shed 2 bases, with 6 bases lying between them. The CDR3 loop is CASSLGIGNQPQHF. DNA of the CDR3: TGTGCCAGCAGCTTGGGGATCGGCAATCAGCCCCAGCATTTT.

The gene calls are TRBV15 and TRBJ2-1; D remains unclear. CDR3 length equals 15 residues. The germline gives CDR1 LNHNV, CDR2 YYDKDF (reference sequence). Deletions cut 0 bases from V and 0 bases from J, with 6 bases between. CDR3 region: CATSRERSSYNEQFF. DNA for the CDR3: TGTGCCACCAGCAGAGAACGGAGCTCCTACAATGAGCAGTTCTTC.

The chain employs TRBV30 and TRBJ1-5, with a weak D call TRBD1 (5 bases). Trimming shortened V by 3 bases and J by 3 bases, and 21 bases separated the two germline ends. The germline V gene has CDR1 GTSNPN and CDR2 SVGIG (reference sequence). CDR3 length: 17 amino acids. CDR3 in DNA: TGTGCCTGGAGCCCACGAGCGGGCCGAGGGGACAATCAGCCCCAGCATTTT. It codes for CAWSPRAGRGDNQPQHF.

The chain uses TRBV28 and TRBJ1-1, with 7 bases that match TRBD1. The junction had 17 bases not matched to a gene; V was cut back by 5 bases and J by 11 bases. The CDR3 extends over 15 amino acids. Germline CDR1 is MDHEN and CDR2 is SYDVKM. The CDR3 region is CASSLNSYRGREAFF. In nucleotides, the CDR3 is TGTGCCAGCAGTCTTAATTCCTACAGGGGAAGGGAGGCTTTCTTT.